This TCR beta chain stems from a study of blood T cell repertoires in COVID-19. Study-level background: Some COVID-19 samples were acute and others convalescent; all came from the United States, Italy and Spain.

The authors' processing: How many nucleated cells were present was estimated from reference gene primer amplification. Data came from immunoSEQ multiplex PCR; TCRdb stores just in-frame clones and leaves some out. D and trimming come from the DNA, and the V and J calls and clone size come from that table. The table includes about 46,000 clones, approximately 85% detected once. Patients in Seattle were enrolled during active infection, then followed longitudinally. Germline V gives CDR1 LNHDA, CDR2 SQIVND (reference sequence). V lost 5 bases and J 3 bases, leaving 17 bases between the germline ends. The CDR3 has 15 amino acids.

This clonotype was sampled from a woman aged 80 or over with COVID-19, enrolled during active disease. Sequencing input: peripheral blood. The V gene is TRBV19, the J gene TRBJ2-7; D gene unclear. CDR3 amino acids: CASSSALWANYEQYF. The CDR3 bases are TGTGCCAGTAGTTCCGCCCTCTGGGCAAACTACGAGCAGTACTTC.